One sample yielded the 23 T cell receptor beta chains listed below, sequenced in a study of T cell changes during pregnancy in multiple sclerosis. Generated by immunoSEQ multiplex PCR, the TCRdb table keeps only in-frame clones and is missing some. The table has about 59,000 clones, 90% to 95% seen once. The material sequenced was CD8+ T cells from peripheral blood mononuclear cells, taken after pregnancy. These receptors were taken from a female donor with multiple sclerosis, enrolled in a pregnancy study.

The CDR3 DNA reads as TGCAGTGCTCCAAACGGTGAGCAGTTCTTC. This codes for CSAPNGEQFF. The chain combines TRBV20-1 with TRBJ2-1; D unclear. V was cut by 5 bases and J by 9 bases, with 8 bases left in between. Germline values: CDR1 DFQATT, CDR2 SNEGSKA (reference sequence). The CDR3 sequence is 10 residues long.

The V gene is TRBV19, the J gene TRBJ1-3; maybe TRBD1 (6 bases). Germline V gene lookup returns CDR1 LNHDA and CDR2 SQIVND (reference sequence). CDR3 size: 15 residues. The ends were cut back, 9 bases at V and 4 bases at J, with 19 bases in the middle. The CDR3 reads CARRWGGCEGNTIYF. The CDR3 bases are TGTGCCAGGCGGTGGGGGGGCTGTGAGGGAAACACCATATATTTT. Full variable domain (rest looked up from reference TRBV19 and TRBJ1-3): DGGITQSPKYLFRKEGQNVTLSCEQNLNHDAMYWYRQDPGQGLRLIYYSQIVNDFQKGDIAEGYSVSREKKESFPLTVTSAQKNPTAFYLCARRWGGCEGNTIYFGEGSWLTVV.

This chain links TRBV6-6 with TRBJ1-5; 8 bases align to TRBD1. Germline V gives CDR1 MNHNY, CDR2 SVGAGI (reference sequence). This CDR3 is built from 13 residues. J lost 8 bases, V lost 5 bases, and 5 bases had no gene match. The CDR3 sequence: CASSQQGAEPQHF. CDR3 bases: TGTGCCAGCAGTCAGCAGGGGGCTGAGCCCCAGCATTTT.

This clone was recorded once. The V gene is TRBV6-4, the J gene TRBJ2-3, with D perhaps matching TRBD2 (6 bases). The V end lost 6 bases, the J end lost 0 bases, and 10 bases lay between the germline ends. Germline-derived CDR1 and CDR2 are MRHNA and SNTAGT. The CDR3 is 14 amino acids. As DNA, the CDR3 is TGTGCCAGCAGGGCCGGGGGTAGCACAGATACGCAGTATTTT. As protein: CASRAGGSTDTQYF.

The chain combines TRBV9 with TRBJ2-1, with D unclear. The germline V gene encodes CDR1 SGDLS and CDR2 YYNGEE. Trimming cost V 3 bases and J 7 bases, with 8 bases left between them. This CDR3 has 12 residues. The DNA for the CDR3 is TGTGCCAGCAGCGATAGAGCTAATGAGCAGTTCTTC. Translated: CASSDRANEQFF.

The CDR3 DNA reads as TGTGCCAGCAGGGTCGGACAGGGACTGAACACTGAAGCTTTCTTT. Its translation: CASRVGQGLNTEAFF. This chain connects TRBV2 to TRBJ1-1, with TRBD1 identical over 8 bases. V was pared by 6 bases and J by 0 bases, with 6 bases of the junction left unmatched. Germline lookup yields CDR1 SNHLY and CDR2 FYNNEI. This CDR3 contains 15 residues.

Written as DNA, the CDR3 is TGTGCCAGCAGTGACAGGGCAAATTCCAGGAATGAGCAGTTCTTC. Translated, it gives CASSDRANSRNEQFF. This sequence joins TRBV27 and TRBJ2-1; 7 bases fit TRBD1. Trimming at V came to 5 bases and at J to 7 bases, leaving 11 bases not matched to a gene. Germline V gene sequence: CDR1 MNHEY, CDR2 SMNVEV (reference sequence). The CDR3 covers 15 residues.

The CDR3 DNA reads as TGTGCCAGCACCCTGAATGGACAGGGAACAGGAAACACCATATATTTT. This gives the protein CASTLNGQGTGNTIYF. The chain uses TRBV7-9 and TRBJ1-3; 8 bases are a match to TRBD1. Germline V gene sequence: CDR1 SEHNR, CDR2 FQNEAQ (reference sequence). Germline trimming cut 7 bases from V and 4 bases from J; bases unmatched to any gene: 12. The CDR3 totals 16 residues.

The rearrangement joins TRBV6-1 to TRBJ2-7; 7 positions agree with TRBD1. CDR3 length: 13 residues. Germline values: CDR1 MNHNS, CDR2 SASEGT. Trimming removed 8 bases from V and 2 bases from J; junction bases left unmatched: 6. CDR3 DNA sequence: TGTGCCAGCGGCAGGGACAGCCCCTACGAGCAGTACTTC. Protein product: CASGRDSPYEQYF.

This rearrangement joins TRBV19 to TRBJ2-3; 11 nucleotides agree with TRBD1. Germline lookup yields CDR1 LNHDA and CDR2 SQIVND (reference sequence). The CDR3 runs 14 residues. Germline trimming cut 6 bases from V and 6 bases from J; bases unmatched to any gene: 5. CDR3 protein: CASSRTGGADTQYF. DNA for the CDR3: TGTGCCAGTAGCCGGACAGGGGGCGCGGATACGCAGTATTTT.

This clone has a handful of counts. The V call is TRBV5-1, the J call TRBJ2-2; D is unresolved. The CDR3 runs to 12 residues. V gave up 3 bases and J gave up 3 bases, with 3 bases separating them. The V gene's germline CDR1 is SGHRS and CDR2 YFSETQ. CDR3 amino acids: CASSSDTGELFF. The CDR3 DNA follows: TGCGCCAGCAGCTCAGACACCGGGGAGCTGTTTTTT. The full variable domain, with the rest looked up from reference TRBV5-1 and TRBJ2-2, is KAGVTQTPRYLIKTRGQQVTLSCSPISGHRSVSWYQQTPGQGLQFLFEYFSETQRNKGNFPGRFSGRQFSNSRSEMNVSTLELGDSALYLCASSSDTGELFFGEGSRLTVL.

The chain employs TRBV5-1 and TRBJ2-3; the match to TRBD2 covers 12 bases. From germline, CDR1 is SGHRS and CDR2 YFSETQ. The CDR3 loop spans 19 amino acids. Trimming took 0 bases from V and 2 from J; bases not matched to a gene: 10. CDR3 in amino acids: CASSLVLAGGPVSTDTQYF. CDR3 nucleotide sequence: TGCGCCAGCAGCTTGGTCCTAGCGGGAGGGCCAGTTTCCACAGATACGCAGTATTTT.

The CDR3 protein is CASSPPSSDSYNEQFF. The CDR3 DNA reads as TGTGCCAGCAGCCCCCCTTCTAGCGACTCCTACAATGAGCAGTTCTTC. V is TRBV14 and J is TRBJ2-1, with D perhaps matching TRBD2 (6 bases). The germline V gene has CDR1 SGHDN and CDR2 FVKESK. The CDR3 consists of 16 residues. V lost 4 bases and J lost 0, with 13 bases in between.

The rearrangement links TRBV9 to TRBJ2-7; 14 bases are a match to TRBD2. The J segment lost 4 bases and the V segment lost 3 bases, leaving 12 bases of the junction unmatched. The V gene's germline CDR1 is SGDLS and CDR2 YYNGEE. The CDR3 has 18 residues. For the CDR3, the DNA is TGTGCCAGCAGCGAAAGACTAGCGGGAGGGACTGGGGCATACGAGCAGTACTTC. Translated, it gives CASSERLAGGTGAYEQYF.

J is TRBJ2-3 and V is TRBV13, with 9 positions matching TRBD1. Germline-derived CDR1 and CDR2 are PRHDT and FYEKMQ (reference sequence). The CDR3 extends over 19 amino acids. The V gene end was trimmed by 4 bases and the J gene end by 4 bases; junction bases not matched to a gene: 18. The CDR3 nucleotides are TGTGCCAGCAGCTCCACCCCGTGGGGGACAGGGTCCAGTGCAGATACGCAGTATTTT. Protein: CASSSTPWGTGSSADTQYF.

The chain couples TRBV11-2 to TRBJ1-4; unclear D gene. CDR1 and CDR2 (germline): SGHAT, FQNNGV. Trimming stripped 2 bases from V and 7 bases from J, with 8 bases between. This CDR3 has 13 amino acids. The CDR3 loop is CASSLTPGEKLFF. The CDR3, as DNA: TGTGCCAGCAGCTTAACACCGGGTGAAAAACTGTTTTTT.

The rearrangement uses TRBV18 and TRBJ1-1; 8 nucleotides align to TRBD1. This CDR3 has 14 amino acids. Germline assignment: CDR1 KGHSH and CDR2 LQKENI. J gave up 5 bases and V 0 bases, and 2 bases lay outside the gene matches. Written as DNA, the CDR3 is TGTGCCAGCTCACCACCCAACAGGGGGACTGAAGCTTTCTTT. Residues: CASSPPNRGTEAFF.

V gene TRBV9 combines with J gene TRBJ2-3; 7 nucleotides line up with TRBD2. Losses at the gene ends were 0 bases for V and 2 bases for J; bases not matched to a gene: 15. CDR1 is SGDLS and CDR2 is YYNGEE in the germline V gene. The CDR3 consists of 19 residues. The CDR3 protein is CASSVDAGVSHLTTDTQYF. The CDR3 DNA follows: TGTGCCAGCAGCGTAGATGCGGGGGTAAGCCACCTGACCACAGATACGCAGTATTTT. Full variable domain (remainder filled in from reference TRBV9 and TRBJ2-3): DSGVTQTPKHLITATGQRVTLRCSPRSGDLSVYWYQQSLDQGLQFLIQYYNGEERAKGNILERFSAQQFPDLHSELNLSSLELGDSALYFCASSVDAGVSHLTTDTQYFGPGTRLTVL.

This clone was observed a single time. The chain has TRBV6-4 and TRBJ2-2, with 11 bases that match TRBD1. CDR3 length equals 16 residues. Germline V CDR1 and CDR2: MRHNA, SNTAGT. Trimming took 5 bases from V and 4 from J; bases not matched to a gene: 6. CDR3 sequence reads: CASSPTGTGGTGELFF. The CDR3 nucleotides are TGTGCCAGCAGTCCGACCGGGACAGGGGGCACCGGGGAGCTGTTTTTT.

The chain carries TRBV5-1 and TRBJ2-7, with D unclear. The CDR3 covers 12 residues. The germline gives CDR1 SGHRS, CDR2 YFSETQ. Trimming removed 7 bases from V and 0 bases from J, with 8 bases in between. CDR3 sequence reads: CASAPSSYEQYF. As DNA, the CDR3 is TGCGCCAGCGCGCCAAGCTCCTACGAGCAGTACTTC.

The CDR3 sequence is CSVVAGVPSSTDTQYF. Written as DNA, the CDR3 is TGCAGCGTTGTTGCGGGAGTCCCAAGTAGCACAGATACGCAGTATTTT. The chain uses TRBV29-1 and TRBJ2-3; 7 nucleotides line up with TRBD2. The CDR3 length is 16 residues. Germline V gene sequence: CDR1 SQVTM, CDR2 ANQGSEA. V dropped 4 bases and J dropped 0; count of bases not matched to a gene: 10.

The chain couples TRBV19 to TRBJ2-7, with D tentatively TRBD2 (6 bases). From germline, CDR1 is LNHDA and CDR2 SQIVND (reference sequence). This CDR3 contains 13 residues. V dropped 3 bases and J dropped 5 bases, with 11 bases sitting between them. The chain's CDR3 is CASSIGGVDEQYF. In DNA, the CDR3 is TGTGCCAGTAGTATCGGAGGGGTGGACGAGCAGTACTTC.

The chain uses TRBV25-1 and TRBJ2-3; 7 nucleotides agree with TRBD2. After removal of 4 bases from V and 2 bases from J, the junction contained 9 bases not matched to a gene. Per the germline V gene, CDR1 is MGHDK and CDR2 is SYGVNS. The CDR3 loop spans 16 amino acids. CDR3 bases: TGTGCCAGCAGTGTTCAGGAGGCGGGAGACACAGATACGCAGTATTTT. Protein product: CASSVQEAGDTDTQYF.